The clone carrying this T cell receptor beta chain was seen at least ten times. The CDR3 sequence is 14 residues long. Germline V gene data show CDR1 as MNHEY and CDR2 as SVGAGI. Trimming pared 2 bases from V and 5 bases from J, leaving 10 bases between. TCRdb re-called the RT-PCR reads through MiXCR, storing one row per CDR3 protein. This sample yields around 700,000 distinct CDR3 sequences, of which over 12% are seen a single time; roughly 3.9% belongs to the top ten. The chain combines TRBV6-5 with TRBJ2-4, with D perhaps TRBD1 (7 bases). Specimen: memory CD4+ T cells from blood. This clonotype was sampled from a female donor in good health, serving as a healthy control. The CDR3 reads CASSYQGGENIQYF. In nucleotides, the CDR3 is TGTGCCAGCAGTTACCAGGGGGGCGAAAACATTCAGTACTTC.